This is a list of T cell receptor beta chains from one sample in a study of memory CD4+ T cells and cytomegalovirus serostatus. TCRdb's table, derived via immunoSEQ multiplex PCR, lists solely in-frame clones and lacks some. The sample has some 50,000 clones, around 81% seen once. The material sequenced was memory CD4+ T cells from blood. These receptors originate from an adult in good health and CMV-seronegative. The CDR3 runs from the conserved cysteine through the conserved F or W. The order of the fields is CDR3 length, clone size, J gene, D gene, V gene, CDR3 DNA, CDR3 protein. D genes are given only for firm matches. Clone size is not always given. Where it is, it says once, few, many or a class for expanded clones.

15 | . | TRBJ2-7 | TRBD2 | TRBV2 | TGTGCCAGCACTCAGATCGATACTAGCGGGAGCGAGCAGTACTTC | CASTQIDTSGSEQYF
14 | . | TRBJ2-7 | TRBD1 | TRBV19 | TGTGCCAGTAGTAGAGGGCAGGGGGCCTACGAGCAGTACTTC | CASSRGQGAYEQYF
13 | . | TRBJ2-2 | . | TRBV14 | TGTGCCAGCAGCGTTCTAGCGCCCGGGGAGCTGTTTTTT | CASSVLAPGELFF
15 | . | TRBJ2-5 | . | TRBV19 | TGTGCCAGCCGGGGGGCGGGCCTTCGCCAAAAGACCCAGTACTTC | CASRGAGLRQKTQYF
14 | . | TRBJ1-2 | . | TRBV7-2 | TGTGCCAGCAGCTTGCAGGGGTCGAACTATGGCTACACCTTC | CASSLQGSNYGYTF
15 | few | TRBJ2-7 | TRBD1 | TRBV7-2 | TGTGCCAGCAGCTTAGGAGGGGGCTACACCTACGAGCAGTACTTC | CASSLGGGYTYEQYF
16 | . | TRBJ2-2 | . | TRBV25-1 | TGTGCCAGCACCGAAGGGGGGAAAATGAACACCGGGGAGCTGTTTTTT | CASTEGGKMNTGELFF
17 | . | TRBJ2-1 | . | TRBV4-3 | TGCGCCAGCAGCCAAGATCGTGGGCGGGGGCAAGGCAATGAGCAGTTCTTC | CASSQDRGRGQGNEQFF
14 | . | TRBJ2-3 | . | TRBV6-1 | TGTGCCAGCAGTGAAGCGGGCCTCACAGATACGCAGTATTTT | CASSEAGLTDTQYF
19 | . | TRBJ2-5 | TRBD2 | TRBV7-9 | TGTGCCAGCAGCTTAGCGCACCGTGGGACTAGCGGGGTCCAAGAGACCCAGTACTTC | CASSLAHRGTSGVQETQYF
14 | . | TRBJ1-2 | TRBD1 | TRBV28 | TGTGCCGTACTAAAGGGACAGGGTCGTAATGGCTACACCTTC | CAVLKGQGRNGYTF
14 | . | TRBJ2-3 | TRBD2 | TRBV6-5 | TGTGCCAGCAGTTCGGGGGGGTGGGCAGATACGCAGTATTTT | CASSSGGWADTQYF
15 | . | TRBJ1-2 | . | TRBV19 | TGTGCCAGTATTAACGACCGGTGGGGTATTACGAGCTACACCTTC | CASINDRWGITSYTF
15 | . | TRBJ1-2 | . | TRBV28 | TGTGCCAGCACCTTTTCTACTGGTCAAGTCTATGGCTACACCTTC | CASTFSTGQVYGYTF
13 | . | TRBJ2-7 | . | TRBV14 | TGTGCCAGCAGGGAGGGGTCCGACCCTAAGCAGTACTTC | CASREGSDPKQYF
16 | . | TRBJ2-5 | . | TRBV5-1 | TGCGCCAGCAGTTCTAGAGGAGGGGCCACCCAAGAGACCCAGTACTTC | CASSSRGGATQETQYF
13 | . | TRBJ1-5 | . | TRBV6-1 | TGTGCCAGCAGGTCGGTAAATGGAGAGCCCCAGCATTTT | CASRSVNGEPQHF
17 | . | TRBJ1-4 | . | TRBV14 | TGTGCCAGCAGCCAAGGTCTCTCGGCGACGGTGAATGAAAAACTGTTTTTT | CASSQGLSATVNEKLFF
14 | . | TRBJ2-2 | . | TRBV19 | TGTGCCAGTAGTTTGGGACTGAACACCGGGGAGCTGTTTTTT | CASSLGLNTGELFF
12 | once | TRBJ1-1 | . | TRBV7-2 | TGTGCCAGCAGCTTAGTAACGGCTGAAGCTTTCTTT | CASSLVTAEAFF